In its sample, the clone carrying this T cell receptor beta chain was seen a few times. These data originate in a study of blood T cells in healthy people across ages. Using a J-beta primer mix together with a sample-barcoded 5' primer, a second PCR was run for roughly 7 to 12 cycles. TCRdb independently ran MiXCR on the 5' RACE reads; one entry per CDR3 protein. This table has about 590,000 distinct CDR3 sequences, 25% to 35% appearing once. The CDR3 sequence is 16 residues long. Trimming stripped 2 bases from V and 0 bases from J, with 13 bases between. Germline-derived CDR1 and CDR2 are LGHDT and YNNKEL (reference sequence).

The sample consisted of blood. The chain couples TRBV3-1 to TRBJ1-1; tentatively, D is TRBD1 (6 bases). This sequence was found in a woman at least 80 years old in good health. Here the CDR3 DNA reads TGTGCCAGCAGCCAAACAGGGAACTGGATGAACACTGAAGCTTTCTTT. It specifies CASSQTGNWMNTEAFF.